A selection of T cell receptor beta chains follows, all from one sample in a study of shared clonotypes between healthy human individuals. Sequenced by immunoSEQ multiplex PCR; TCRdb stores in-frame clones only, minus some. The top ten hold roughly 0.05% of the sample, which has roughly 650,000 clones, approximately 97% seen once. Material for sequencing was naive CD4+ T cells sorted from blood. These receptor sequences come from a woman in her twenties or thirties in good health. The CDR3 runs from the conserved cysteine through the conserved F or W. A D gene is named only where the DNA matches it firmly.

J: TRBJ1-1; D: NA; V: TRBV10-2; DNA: TGCGCCAGCAGTGAGGCACAGGTCACTGAAGCTTTCTTT; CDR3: CASSEAQVTEAFF
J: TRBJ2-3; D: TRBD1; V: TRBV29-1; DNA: TGCAGCGGCACCCGGACAGGGAACCCAGATACGCAGTATTTT; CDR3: CSGTRTGNPDTQYF
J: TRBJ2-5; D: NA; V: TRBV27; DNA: TGTGCCAGTCGGAGCGCCCCAGAGACCCAGTACTTC; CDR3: CASRSAPETQYF
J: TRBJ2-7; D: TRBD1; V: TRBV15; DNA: TGTGCCACCAGCAGAGATCTGGTACAGGGGGCCGACGAGCAGTACTTC; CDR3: CATSRDLVQGADEQYF
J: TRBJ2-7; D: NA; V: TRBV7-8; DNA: TGTGCCAGCAGCTTATTAGGACTGATGGCAGCCTCCTACGAGCAGTACTTC; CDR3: CASSLLGLMAASYEQYF
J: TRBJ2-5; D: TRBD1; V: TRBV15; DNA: TGTGCCACCAGCACAAACTTGGGACAGGGGGTTGGAGAGACCCAGTACTTC; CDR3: CATSTNLGQGVGETQYF
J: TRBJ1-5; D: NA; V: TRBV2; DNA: TGTGCCAGCAGTGAATGGCGGGTGGGCAATCAGCCCCAGCATTTT; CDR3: CASSEWRVGNQPQHF
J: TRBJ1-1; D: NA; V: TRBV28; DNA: TGTGCCAGCACTGCGGGTGGAGGGAACACTGAAGCTTTCTTT; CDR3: CASTAGGGNTEAFF
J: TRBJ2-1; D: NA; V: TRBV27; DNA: TGTGCCAGCAGTTTTCTAGGGGAGCAGTTCTTC; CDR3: CASSFLGEQFF
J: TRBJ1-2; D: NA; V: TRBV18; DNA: TGTGCCAGCTCACCCCAAAACGAGGCAGGGATCAACTATGGCTACACCTTC; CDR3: CASSPQNEAGINYGYTF